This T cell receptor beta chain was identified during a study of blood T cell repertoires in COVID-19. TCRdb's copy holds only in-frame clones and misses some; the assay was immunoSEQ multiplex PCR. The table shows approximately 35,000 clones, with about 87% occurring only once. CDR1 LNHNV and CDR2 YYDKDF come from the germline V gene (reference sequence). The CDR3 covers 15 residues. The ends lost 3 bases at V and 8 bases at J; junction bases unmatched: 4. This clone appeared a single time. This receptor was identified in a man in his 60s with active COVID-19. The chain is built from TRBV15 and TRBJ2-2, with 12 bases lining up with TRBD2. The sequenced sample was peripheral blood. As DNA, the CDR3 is TGTGCCACCAGCAGGACTAGCGGGAGACCGGGGGAGCTGTTTTTT. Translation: CATSRTSGRPGELFF.